The 8 T cell receptor beta chains listed next were all sequenced from one sample in a study of T cell responses to AZD1222 COVID-19 vaccine. Here immunoSEQ multiplex PCR was the method, and the copy in TCRdb shows in-frame clones only, minus some. The table shows about 120,000 clones, with about 90% occurring only once. Sequenced here: peripheral blood, sampled on day 0 of AZD1222 vaccination. These receptors all come from an adult in good health.

This clone was seen just once. The chain recombines TRBV9 with TRBJ2-3; 7 bases align to TRBD1. The CDR3 length is 15 residues. The germline V gene encodes CDR1 SGDLS and CDR2 YYNGEE. Losses at the gene ends were 0 bases for V and 3 bases for J; bases not matched to a gene: 4. This chain's CDR3 is CASSVGQGGTDTQYF. Written as DNA, the CDR3 is TGTGCCAGCAGCGTAGGACAGGGTGGAACAGATACGCAGTATTTT.

This chain joins TRBV5-4 and TRBJ2-3; TRBD2 might be the D (6 bases). Germline-derived CDR1 and CDR2 are SGHNT and YYREEE (reference sequence). The CDR3 is made up of 18 amino acids. With 1 base removed from V and 2 bases from J, the gap between germline ends came to 20 bases. The CDR3 spells CASSLPSGTSSNTDTQYF. CDR3 nucleotide sequence: TGTGCCAGCAGCTTGCCATCGGGGACTTCTTCCAACACAGATACGCAGTATTTT.

The V and J genes are TRBV2 and TRBJ1-4; the D gene is possibly TRBD1 (5 bases). The CDR3 consists of 14 residues. Trimming pared 0 bases from V and 12 bases from J, leaving 14 bases between. CDR1 and CDR2 (germline): SNHLY, FYNNEI. CDR3 loop: CASSEAVRAGQLFF. Here the CDR3 DNA reads TGTGCCAGCAGTGAAGCGGTAAGAGCAGGGCAACTGTTTTTT.

A single count supports this clone. Germline is not matched at one junction end, which may reflect a read error. The V gene is TRBV12-3 or TRBV12-4, the J gene TRBJ1-2, with D uncertain. The CDR3 has 13 residues. CDR3 amino acids: CASSVTSIYSYTF. The CDR3 bases are TGTGCCAGCAGTGTGACATCGATCTATAGCTACACCTTC.

This chain connects TRBV20-1 to TRBJ1-5, with D possibly matching TRBD1 (5 bases). V gave up 4 bases and J gave up 3 bases, with 10 bases separating them. Germline assignment: CDR1 DFQATT and CDR2 SNEGSKA (reference sequence). The CDR3 extends over 13 amino acids. CDR3 loop: CSAIDRHNQPQHF. DNA for the CDR3: TGCAGTGCTATTGACAGACACAATCAGCCCCAGCATTTT.

The chain has TRBV13 and TRBJ2-7; 7 bases align to TRBD1. J gave up 1 base and V 1 base, and 1 base lay outside the gene matches. There are 14 residues in the CDR3. CDR1 is PRHDT, CDR2 FYEKMQ, per germline (reference sequence). The CDR3 reads CASSLDRGSYEQYF. The CDR3 region has the DNA TGTGCCAGCAGCTTAGACAGGGGATCCTACGAGCAGTACTTC.

This chain uses TRBV6-5 with TRBJ1-5, with 9 positions matching TRBD1. The CDR3 totals 15 residues. V lost 6 bases and J lost 1; bases outside the gene matches: 4. Germline values: CDR1 MNHEY, CDR2 SVGAGI. CDR3 in DNA: TGTGCCAGCAGGTACGGGACAGGGAGCAATCAGCCCCAGCATTTT. Translation: CASRYGTGSNQPQHF.

This chain joins TRBV18 and TRBJ1-3; weak D call: TRBD1 (6 bases). V dropped 1 base and J dropped 0 bases, with 13 bases sitting between them. The V gene's germline CDR1 is KGHSH and CDR2 LQKENI. The CDR3 length is 17 residues. The CDR3 DNA reads TGTGCCAGCTCACCACTACCCGGCAGGGGCTCTGGAAACACCATATATTTT. This gives the protein CASSPLPGRGSGNTIYF.